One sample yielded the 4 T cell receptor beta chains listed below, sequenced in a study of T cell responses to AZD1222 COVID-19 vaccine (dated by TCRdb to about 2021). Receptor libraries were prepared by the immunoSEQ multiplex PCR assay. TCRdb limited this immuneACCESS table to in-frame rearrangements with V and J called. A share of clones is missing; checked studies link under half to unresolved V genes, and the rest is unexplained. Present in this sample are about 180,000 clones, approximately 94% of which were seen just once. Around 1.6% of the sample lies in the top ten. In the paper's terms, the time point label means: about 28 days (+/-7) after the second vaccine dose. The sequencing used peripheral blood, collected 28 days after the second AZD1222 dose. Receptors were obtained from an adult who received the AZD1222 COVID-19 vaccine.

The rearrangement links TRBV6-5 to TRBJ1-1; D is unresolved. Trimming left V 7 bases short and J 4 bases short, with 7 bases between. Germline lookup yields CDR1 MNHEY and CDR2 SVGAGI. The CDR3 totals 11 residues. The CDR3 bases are TGTGCCAGCATCACCGCCACTGAAGCTTTCTTT. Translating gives CASITATEAFF.

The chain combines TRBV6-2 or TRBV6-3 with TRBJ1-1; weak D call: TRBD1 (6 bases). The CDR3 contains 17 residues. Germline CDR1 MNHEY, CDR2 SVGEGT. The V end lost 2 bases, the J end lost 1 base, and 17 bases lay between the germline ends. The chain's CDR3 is CASSYTRTAYGNTEAFF. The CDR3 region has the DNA TGTGCCAGCAGTTACACACGGACAGCATACGGGAACACTGAAGCTTTCTTT.

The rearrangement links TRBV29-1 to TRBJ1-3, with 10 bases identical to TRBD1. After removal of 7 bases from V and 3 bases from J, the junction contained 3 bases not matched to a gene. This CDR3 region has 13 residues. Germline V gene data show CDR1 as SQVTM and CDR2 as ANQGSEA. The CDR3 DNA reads TGCAGCGCTGGGGACAGGGGTGGAAACACCATATATTTT. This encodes CSAGDRGGNTIYF.

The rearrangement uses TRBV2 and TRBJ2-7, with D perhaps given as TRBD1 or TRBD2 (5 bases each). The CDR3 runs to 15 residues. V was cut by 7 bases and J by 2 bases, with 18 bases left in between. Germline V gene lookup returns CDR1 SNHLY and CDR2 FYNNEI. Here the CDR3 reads CASTEGQGPAYEQYF. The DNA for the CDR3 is TGTGCCAGCACCGAGGGGCAGGGCCCGGCCTACGAGCAGTACTTC. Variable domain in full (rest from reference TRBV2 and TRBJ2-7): EPEVTQTPSHQVTQMGQEVILRCVPISNHLYFYWYRQILGQKVEFLVSFYNNEISEKSEIFDDQFSVERPDGSNFTLKIRSTKLEDSAMYFCASTEGQGPAYEQYFGPGTRLTVT.